Below are 8 T cell receptor beta chains sequenced from a single sample in a study of blood T cell repertoires in COVID-19. Repertoires were generated with immunoSEQ multiplex PCR, while TCRdb's copy carries only in-frame clones and drops some. The sample lists tens of thousands of clones; over 75% were seen once. Source material: peripheral blood. The receptors here all came from a human donor in a cohort sampled during active COVID-19.

The rearrangement uses TRBV15 and TRBJ2-1; TRBD1 agrees at 7 bases. The J segment lost 4 bases and the V segment lost 5 bases, leaving 5 bases of the junction unmatched. The CDR3 sequence is 14 residues long. Germline lookup yields CDR1 LNHNV and CDR2 YYDKDF (reference sequence). Here the CDR3 reads CATSGPGQYNEQFF. CDR3 sequence (DNA): TGTGCCACCAGCGGGCCGGGACAGTACAATGAGCAGTTCTTC.

This sequence joins TRBV25-1 and TRBJ1-6; weak D call: TRBD1 (5 bases). The V gene lost 7 bases and the J gene lost 7 bases, with 14 bases spanning the gap. In germline, CDR1 is MGHDK, CDR2 SYGVNS. The CDR3 length is 14 residues. CDR3 sequence (DNA): TGTGCCAGCACCTCGACAGCTTCCAATTCACCCCTCCACTTT. Translating it yields CASTSTASNSPLHF. Based on the CDR3 plus reference TRBV25-1 and TRBJ1-6, the full variable domain is EADIYQTPRYLVIGTGKKITLECSQTMGHDKMYWYQQDPGMELHLIHYSYGVNSTEKGDLSSESTVSRIRTEHFPLTLESARPSHTSQYLCASTSTASNSPLHFGNGTRLTVT.

The rearrangement uses TRBV3-1 (or the pseudogene TRBV3-2) and TRBJ2-1, with 8 bases that match TRBD1. Looked up from germline, CDR1 is LGHDT and CDR2 is YNNKEL (reference sequence). There are 15 residues in the CDR3. Germline trimming cut 4 bases from V and 5 bases from J; bases unmatched to any gene: 7. The CDR3, as DNA: TGTGCCAGCAGCCCCGACAGGGGAAGGAACAATGAGCAGTTCTTC. Protein sequence: CASSPDRGRNNEQFF.

The chain has TRBV27 and TRBJ2-6; D ambiguous. The CDR3 length is 14 residues. CDR1 MNHEY and CDR2 SMNVEV come from the germline V gene (reference sequence). The V end was cut by 7 bases, the J end by 0 bases, with 7 bases between. CDR3 DNA: TGTGCCAGCACTCTCTTCTCTGGGGCCAACGTCCTGACTTTC. This translates into CASTLFSGANVLTF.

V usage is TRBV24-1 and J usage is TRBJ1-2; 10 bases are a match to TRBD1. Unmatched junction bases numbered 11, after V lost 3 bases and J lost 8 bases. In germline, CDR1 is KGHDR, CDR2 SFDVKD. The length of the CDR3 is 16 residues. CDR3 amino acids: CATSDPAGTGVSGYTF. CDR3 coding DNA: TGTGCCACCAGTGATCCTGCCGGGACAGGGGTTAGCGGCTACACCTTC.

This rearrangement joins TRBV2 to TRBJ2-1; 12 bases are shared with TRBD2. CDR1 and CDR2 from the germline V gene are SNHLY and FYNNEI. The CDR3 sequence is 18 residues long. The junction had 17 bases not matched to a gene; V was cut back by 8 bases and J by 6 bases. DNA for the CDR3: TGTGCCAGCTCCCGTCAGGAGACTAGCGGGGGAGCTCTCAATGAGCAGTTCTTC. This sequence encodes CASSRQETSGGALNEQFF.

This chain links TRBV27 with TRBJ1-5; a possible D gene is TRBD1 (6 bases). V dropped 0 bases and J dropped 2 bases, with 11 bases sitting between them. CDR3 length equals 16 residues. CDR1 is MNHEY, CDR2 SMNVEV, per germline (reference sequence). The CDR3 sequence is CASSLSWGPGNQPQHF. The CDR3 nucleotides are TGTGCCAGCAGTTTATCATGGGGGCCGGGCAATCAGCCCCAGCATTTT.

This rearrangement joins TRBV2 to TRBJ2-5; D perhaps matches TRBD1 (5 bases). The CDR3 is made up of 12 amino acids. CDR1 and CDR2 (germline): SNHLY, FYNNEI. V was trimmed by 8 bases and J by 0 bases, leaving 7 bases between them. This CDR3 reads CASRRDQETQYF. The CDR3, as DNA: TGTGCCAGCCGCAGGGACCAAGAGACCCAGTACTTC.